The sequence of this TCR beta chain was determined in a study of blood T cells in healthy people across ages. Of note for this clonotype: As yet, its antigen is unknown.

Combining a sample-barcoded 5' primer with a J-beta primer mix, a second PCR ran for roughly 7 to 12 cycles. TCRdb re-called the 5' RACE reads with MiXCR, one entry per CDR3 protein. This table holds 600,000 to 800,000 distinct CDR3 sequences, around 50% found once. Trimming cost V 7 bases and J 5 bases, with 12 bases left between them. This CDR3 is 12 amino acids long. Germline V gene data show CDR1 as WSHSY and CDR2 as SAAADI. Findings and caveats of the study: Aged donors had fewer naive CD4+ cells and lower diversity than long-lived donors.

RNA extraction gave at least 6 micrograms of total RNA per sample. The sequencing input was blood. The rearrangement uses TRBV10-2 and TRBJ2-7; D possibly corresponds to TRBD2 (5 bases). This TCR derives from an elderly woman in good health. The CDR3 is CASKASSHEQYF. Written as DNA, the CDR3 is TGCGCCAGCAAGGCTAGCAGCCACGAGCAGTACTTC.